Shown below are 12 T cell receptor beta chains from a single sample sequenced in a study of T cells after posttransplantation cyclophosphamide. Profiled with immunoSEQ multiplex PCR; TCRdb holds only in-frame clones, not every one. This repertoire holds approximately 17,000 clones, and none appear only once. A marrow graft followed busulfan-fludarabine conditioning, with cyclophosphamide on days +3 and +4. This sample comprised PBMCs, obtained after allogeneic stem cell transplant with posttransplant cyclophosphamide. These receptors originate from a female patient in her 30s who received an allogeneic stem cell transplant from a related donor, was CMV-positive, and had no GVHD. The graft donor may account for some of the T cells.

This clone was seen repeatedly, ten times or more. The chain carries TRBV7-8 and TRBJ2-1, with no clear D. Germline CDR1 and CDR2: SGHVS and FQNEAQ. This CDR3 is built from 15 residues. V dropped 2 bases and J dropped 4 bases, with 12 bases sitting between them. CDR3 bases: TGTGCCAGCAGCTTATTCACGGCGGAATACAATGAGCAGTTCTTC. Residues: CASSLFTAEYNEQFF.

This clone has ten or more counts. The CDR3 reads CASSPGVGDYEQYF. CDR3 coding DNA: TGTGCCAGCTCACCAGGAGTGGGAGACTACGAGCAGTACTTC. The V gene is TRBV18, the J gene TRBJ2-7; the D gene is possibly TRBD2 (5 bases). The CDR3 runs 14 residues. V lost 2 bases and J lost 3, with 11 bases in between. Germline-derived CDR1 and CDR2 are KGHSH and LQKENI. The complete variable domain, with remaining parts taken from reference TRBV18 and TRBJ2-7, reads NAGVMQNPRHLVRRRGQEARLRCSPMKGHSHVYWYRQLPEEGLKFMVYLQKENIIDESGMPKERFSAEFPKEGPSILRIQQVVRGDSAAYFCASSPGVGDYEQYFGPGTRLTVT.

This clone was seen at least ten times. J is TRBJ2-1 and V is TRBV28, with 9 bases that match TRBD1. Trimming took 5 bases from V and 9 from J; bases not matched to a gene: 11. The CDR3 totals 15 residues. Germline V gene lookup returns CDR1 MDHEN and CDR2 SYDVKM. CDR3 residues: CASSPRGQGISEQFF. The CDR3 DNA reads TGTGCCAGCAGTCCTCGGGGACAGGGAATTTCTGAGCAGTTCTTC.

This clone came up many times. The V call is TRBV7-9, the J call TRBJ1-4, with TRBD1 identical over 7 bases. With V trimmed by 2 bases and J by 6 bases, 15 bases remained unmatched. This CDR3 has 18 amino acids. The germline V gene has CDR1 SEHNR and CDR2 FQNEAQ (reference sequence). CDR3 DNA sequence: TGTGCCAGCAGCTTAACTCGGACAGGTGACAGGGCTGATGAAAAACTGTTTTTT. Protein sequence: CASSLTRTGDRADEKLFF.

This clone has ten or more counts. This chain connects TRBV7-9 to TRBJ1-2; D not certain. The CDR3 length is 16 residues. Germline-derived CDR1 and CDR2 are SEHNR and FQNEAQ (reference sequence). V was pared by 3 bases and J by 5 bases, with 19 bases between. The CDR3: CASSFLPSRPPYGYTF. DNA for the CDR3: TGTGCCAGCAGCTTCCTCCCGAGCAGGCCTCCTTATGGCTACACCTTC.

This clone ranks as medium-sized (0.01 to 0.1%). This chain uses TRBV5-8 with TRBJ1-1, with 7 bases lining up with TRBD1. The CDR3 has 12 residues. V lost 4 bases to trimming and J lost 7 bases; unmatched junction nucleotides: 4. CDR1 is SGHTS, CDR2 YDEGEE, per germline. The CDR3 reads CASSEGQVEAFF. The CDR3, as DNA: TGTGCCAGCAGCGAAGGACAGGTTGAAGCTTTCTTT. The full variable domain, with the rest looked up from reference TRBV5-8 and TRBJ1-1, is EAGVTQSPTHLIKTRGQQATLRCSPISGHTSVYWYQQALGLGLQFLLWYDEGEERNRGNFPPRFSGRQFPNYSSELNVNALELEDSALYLCASSEGQVEAFFGQGTRLTVV.

There are many counts of this clone. The V call is TRBV7-2, the J call TRBJ2-5; D unresolved. The V end was cut by 4 bases, the J end by 2 bases, with 11 bases between. Germline values: CDR1 SGHTA, CDR2 FQGNSA. This CDR3 comprises 14 residues. CDR3 in DNA: TGTGCCAGCAGCTCCCGCGCGTCACAAGAGACCCAGTACTTC. Amino acids: CASSSRASQETQYF.

In its sample, this clone was seen many times. The chain uses TRBV11-3 and TRBJ1-5; tentative D call: TRBD1 (6 bases). The CDR3 runs 17 residues. V was pared by 1 base and J by 5 bases, with 18 bases between. CDR1 is SGHNT and CDR2 is YENEEA in the germline V gene. The CDR3 loop reads CASSLGDKGMRYQPQHF. For the CDR3, the DNA is TGTGCCAGCAGCTTAGGGGACAAGGGGATGAGGTATCAGCCCCAGCATTTT.

This clone has a count of ten or more. The chain joins TRBV5-8 to TRBJ2-5; tentatively, D is TRBD2 (6 bases). CDR3 size: 15 residues. Trimming shortened V by 1 base and J by 5 bases, and 15 bases separated the two germline ends. Germline CDR1 SGHTS, CDR2 YDEGEE. CDR3 nucleotide sequence: TGTGCCAGCAGCTTGTACGTGGCGGGGCGGGAGACCCAGTACTTC. Protein product: CASSLYVAGRETQYF. Based on the CDR3 plus reference TRBV5-8 and TRBJ2-5, the full variable domain is EAGVTQSPTHLIKTRGQQATLRCSPISGHTSVYWYQQALGLGLQFLLWYDEGEERNRGNFPPRFSGRQFPNYSSELNVNALELEDSALYLCASSLYVAGRETQYFGPGTRLLVL.

This clone was counted many times. The V gene is TRBV18, the J gene TRBJ2-1; weak D call: TRBD1 (6 bases). CDR1 is KGHSH and CDR2 is LQKENI in the germline V gene. CDR3 length equals 19 residues. V was shortened by 1 base and J by 4 bases, with 23 bases between the two germline ends. CDR3 coding DNA: TGTGCCAGCTCACCACGGCCCCCCTTAGGGGGAGCCCTTTACAATGAGCAGTTCTTC. The encoded protein is CASSPRPPLGGALYNEQFF. Together with reference TRBV18 and TRBJ2-1, the CDR3 gives the full variable domain: NAGVMQNPRHLVRRRGQEARLRCSPMKGHSHVYWYRQLPEEGLKFMVYLQKENIIDESGMPKERFSAEFPKEGPSILRIQQVVRGDSAAYFCASSPRPPLGGALYNEQFFGPGTRLTVL.

This clone has ten or more counts. The rearrangement joins TRBV14 to TRBJ1-2, with TRBD1 matching 7 bases. V lost 6 bases and J lost 4; bases outside the gene matches: 11. The V gene's germline CDR1 is SGHDN and CDR2 FVKESK. CDR3 length: 15 residues. The CDR3 DNA reads as TGTGCCAGCAGACCTACAGGGGATTCGGTCTATGGCTACACCTTC. Encoded protein: CASRPTGDSVYGYTF.

This clone was seen many times. The rearrangement uses TRBV19 and TRBJ2-1, with 7 positions matching TRBD2. Looked up from germline, CDR1 is LNHDA and CDR2 is SQIVND (reference sequence). After removal of 7 bases from V and 5 bases from J, the junction contained 8 bases not matched to a gene. The CDR3 length is 14 residues. This CDR3 is CASMGLPPDNEQFF. The CDR3 nucleotides read TGTGCCAGTATGGGACTACCTCCCGACAATGAGCAGTTCTTC.